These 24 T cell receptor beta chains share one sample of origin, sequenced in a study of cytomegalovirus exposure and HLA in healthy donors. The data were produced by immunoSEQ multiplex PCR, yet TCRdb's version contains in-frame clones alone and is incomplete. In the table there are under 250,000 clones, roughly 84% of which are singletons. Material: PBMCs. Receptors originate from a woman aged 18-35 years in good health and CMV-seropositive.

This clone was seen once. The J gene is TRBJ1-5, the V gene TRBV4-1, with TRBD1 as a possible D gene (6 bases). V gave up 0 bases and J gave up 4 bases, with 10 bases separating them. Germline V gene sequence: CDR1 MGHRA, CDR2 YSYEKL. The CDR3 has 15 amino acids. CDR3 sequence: CASSQDPGTNQPQHF. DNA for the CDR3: TGCGCCAGCAGCCAAGATCCAGGGACAAATCAGCCCCAGCATTTT.

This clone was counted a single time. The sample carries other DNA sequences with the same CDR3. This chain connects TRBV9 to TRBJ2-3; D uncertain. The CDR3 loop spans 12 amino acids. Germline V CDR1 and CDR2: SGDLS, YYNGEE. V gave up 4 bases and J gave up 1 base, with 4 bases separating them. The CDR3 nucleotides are TGTGCCAGCAGCCCAGGCACAGATACGCAGTATTTT. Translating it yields CASSPGTDTQYF.

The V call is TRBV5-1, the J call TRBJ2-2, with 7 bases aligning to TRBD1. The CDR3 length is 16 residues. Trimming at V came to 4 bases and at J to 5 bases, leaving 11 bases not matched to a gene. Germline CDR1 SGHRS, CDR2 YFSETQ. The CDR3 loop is CASSPTGVFVTGELFF. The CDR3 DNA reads TGCGCCAGCAGCCCTACAGGGGTTTTCGTAACCGGGGAGCTGTTTTTT. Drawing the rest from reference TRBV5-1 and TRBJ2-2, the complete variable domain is KAGVTQTPRYLIKTRGQQVTLSCSPISGHRSVSWYQQTPGQGLQFLFEYFSETQRNKGNFPGRFSGRQFSNSRSEMNVSTLELGDSALYLCASSPTGVFVTGELFFGEGSRLTVL.

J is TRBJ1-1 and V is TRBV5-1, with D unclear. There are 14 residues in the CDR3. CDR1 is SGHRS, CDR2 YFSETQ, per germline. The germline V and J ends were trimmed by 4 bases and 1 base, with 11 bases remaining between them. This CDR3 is CASSVGGGNTEAFF. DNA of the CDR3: TGCGCCAGCAGCGTGGGCGGAGGGAACACTGAAGCTTTCTTT. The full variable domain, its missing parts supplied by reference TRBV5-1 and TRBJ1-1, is KAGVTQTPRYLIKTRGQQVTLSCSPISGHRSVSWYQQTPGQGLQFLFEYFSETQRNKGNFPGRFSGRQFSNSRSEMNVSTLELGDSALYLCASSVGGGNTEAFFGQGTRLTVV.

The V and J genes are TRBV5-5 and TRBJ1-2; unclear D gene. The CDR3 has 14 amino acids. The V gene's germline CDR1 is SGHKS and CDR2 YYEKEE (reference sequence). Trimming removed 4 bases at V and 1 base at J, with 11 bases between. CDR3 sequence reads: CASSNIGINYGYTF. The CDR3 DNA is TGTGCCAGCAGCAACATCGGGATTAACTATGGCTACACCTTC. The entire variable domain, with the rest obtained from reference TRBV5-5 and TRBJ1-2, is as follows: DAGVTQSPTHLIKTRGQQVTLRCSPISGHKSVSWYQQVLGQGPQFIFQYYEKEERGRGNFPDRFSARQFPNYSSELNVNALLLGDSALYLCASSNIGINYGYTFGSGTRLTVV.

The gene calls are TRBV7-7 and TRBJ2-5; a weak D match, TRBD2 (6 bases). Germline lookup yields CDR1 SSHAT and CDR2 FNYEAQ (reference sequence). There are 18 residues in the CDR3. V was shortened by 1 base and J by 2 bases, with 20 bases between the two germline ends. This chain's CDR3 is CASSLGGDVLGGQETQYF. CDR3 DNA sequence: TGTGCCAGCAGCTTAGGAGGGGACGTACTCGGGGGTCAAGAGACCCAGTACTTC. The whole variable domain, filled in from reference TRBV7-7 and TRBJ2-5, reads GAGVSQSPRYKVTKRGQDVTLRCDPISSHATLYWYQQALGQGPEFLTYFNYEAQPDKSGLPSDRFSAERPEGSISTLTIQRTEQRDSAMYRCASSLGGDVLGGQETQYFGPGTRLLVL.

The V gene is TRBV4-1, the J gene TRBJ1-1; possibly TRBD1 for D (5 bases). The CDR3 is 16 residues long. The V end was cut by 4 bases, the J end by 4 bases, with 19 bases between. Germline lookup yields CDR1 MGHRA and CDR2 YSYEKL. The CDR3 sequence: CASSPTQDRVGTEAFF. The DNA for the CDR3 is TGCGCCAGCAGCCCCACACAGGATCGGGTCGGCACTGAAGCTTTCTTT.

The chain's CDR3 is CASSQGWGQNTEAFF. DNA for the CDR3: TGTGCCAGCAGCCAAGGCTGGGGCCAGAACACTGAAGCTTTCTTT. This chain links TRBV14 with TRBJ1-1, with a tentative D call TRBD1 (5 bases). The germline gives CDR1 SGHDN, CDR2 FVKESK. V was clipped by 1 base and J by 1 base, with 10 bases between them. This CDR3 has 15 residues.

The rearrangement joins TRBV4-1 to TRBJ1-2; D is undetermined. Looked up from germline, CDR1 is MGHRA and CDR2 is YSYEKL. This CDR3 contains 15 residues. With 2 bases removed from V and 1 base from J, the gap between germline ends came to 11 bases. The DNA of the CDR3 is TGCGCCAGCAGCCAAAGATCCCACTTTAACTATGGCTACACCTTC. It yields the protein CASSQRSHFNYGYTF.

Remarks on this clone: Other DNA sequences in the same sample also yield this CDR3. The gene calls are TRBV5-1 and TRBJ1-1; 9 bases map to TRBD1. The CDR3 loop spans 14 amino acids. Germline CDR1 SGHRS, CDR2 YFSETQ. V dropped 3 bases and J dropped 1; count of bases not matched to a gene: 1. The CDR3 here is CASSSGQGNTEAFF. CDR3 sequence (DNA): TGCGCCAGCAGCTCGGGACAGGGGAACACTGAAGCTTTCTTT.

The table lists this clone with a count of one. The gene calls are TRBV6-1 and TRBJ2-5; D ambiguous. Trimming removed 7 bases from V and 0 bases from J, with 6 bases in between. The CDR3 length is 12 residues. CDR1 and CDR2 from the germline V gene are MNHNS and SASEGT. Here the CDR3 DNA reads TGTGCCAGCACTAAGTACCAAGAGACCCAGTACTTC. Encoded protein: CASTKYQETQYF.

Here the CDR3 DNA reads TGTGCCAGCAGCGTTGAGGCTCAGGGTAGCGGGACCACAGATACGCAGTATTTT. Its protein product is CASSVEAQGSGTTDTQYF. The V call is TRBV9, the J call TRBJ2-3, with TRBD2 identical over 8 bases. CDR3 length: 18 residues. V lost 2 bases and J lost 2; bases outside the gene matches: 13. The germline V gene encodes CDR1 SGDLS and CDR2 YYNGEE.

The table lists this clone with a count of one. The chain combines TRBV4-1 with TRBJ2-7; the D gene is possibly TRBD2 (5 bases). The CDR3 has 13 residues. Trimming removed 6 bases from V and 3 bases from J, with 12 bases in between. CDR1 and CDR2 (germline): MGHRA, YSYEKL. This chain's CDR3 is CASSQTTDYEQYF. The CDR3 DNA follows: TGCGCCAGCAGTCAGACTACGGACTACGAGCAGTACTTC.

DNA for the CDR3: TGTGCCAGCAGTCCCGTGACTCTAAGCTCCTACAATGAGCAGTTCTTC. Translating it yields CASSPVTLSSYNEQFF. The J gene is TRBJ2-1, the V gene TRBV27; D is unresolved. The germline CDR1 and CDR2 sequences are MNHEY and SMNVEV (reference sequence). This CDR3 spans 16 amino acids. The V and J ends lost 5 bases and 0 bases respectively, with 14 bases between them.

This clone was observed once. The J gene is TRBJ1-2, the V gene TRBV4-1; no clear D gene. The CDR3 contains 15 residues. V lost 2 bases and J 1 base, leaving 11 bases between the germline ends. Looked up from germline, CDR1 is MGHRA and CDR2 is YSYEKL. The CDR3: CASSQLAGVNYGYTF. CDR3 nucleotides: TGCGCCAGCAGCCAATTGGCGGGAGTTAACTATGGCTACACCTTC.

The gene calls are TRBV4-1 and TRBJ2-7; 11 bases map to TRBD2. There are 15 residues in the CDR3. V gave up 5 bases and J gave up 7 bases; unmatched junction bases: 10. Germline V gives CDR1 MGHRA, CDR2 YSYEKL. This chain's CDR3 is CASSTLAGGVGEQYF. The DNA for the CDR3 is TGCGCCAGCAGCACCCTAGCGGGAGGCGTCGGGGAGCAGTACTTC.

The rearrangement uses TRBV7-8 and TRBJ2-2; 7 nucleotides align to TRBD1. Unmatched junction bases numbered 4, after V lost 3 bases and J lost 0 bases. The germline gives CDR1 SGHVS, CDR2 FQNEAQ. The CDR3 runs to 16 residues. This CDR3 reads CASSFRTGPNTGELFF. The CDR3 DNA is TGTGCCAGCAGCTTCCGGACAGGTCCGAACACCGGGGAGCTGTTTTTT. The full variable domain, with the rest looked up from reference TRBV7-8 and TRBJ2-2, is GAGVSQSPRYKVAKRGQDVALRCDPISGHVSLFWYQQALGQGPEFLTYFQNEAQLDKSGLPSDRFFAERPEGSVSTLKIQRTQQEDSAVYLCASSFRTGPNTGELFFGEGSRLTVL.

The CDR3 loop is CASSFSYEQYF. Here the CDR3 DNA reads TGTGCCAGCAGCTTTAGCTACGAGCAGTACTTC. The chain links TRBV5-5 to TRBJ2-7; D gene ambiguous. Trimming cost V 2 bases and J 3 bases, with 3 bases left between them. The V gene's germline CDR1 is SGHKS and CDR2 YYEKEE (reference sequence). The CDR3 totals 11 residues.

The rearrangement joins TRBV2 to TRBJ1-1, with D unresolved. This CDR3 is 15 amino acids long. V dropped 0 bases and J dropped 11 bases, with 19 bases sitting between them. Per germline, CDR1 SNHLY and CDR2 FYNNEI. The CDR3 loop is CASSEAPGSSSKAFF. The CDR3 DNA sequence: TGTGCCAGCAGTGAAGCGCCCGGGAGTAGTTCAAAGGCTTTCTTT.

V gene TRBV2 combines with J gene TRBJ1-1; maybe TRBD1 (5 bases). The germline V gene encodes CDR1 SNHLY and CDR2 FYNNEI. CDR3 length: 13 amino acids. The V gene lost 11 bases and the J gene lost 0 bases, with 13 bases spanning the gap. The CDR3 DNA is TGTGCCGGTCAGGGTTTGATGAACACTGAAGCTTTCTTT. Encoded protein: CAGQGLMNTEAFF.

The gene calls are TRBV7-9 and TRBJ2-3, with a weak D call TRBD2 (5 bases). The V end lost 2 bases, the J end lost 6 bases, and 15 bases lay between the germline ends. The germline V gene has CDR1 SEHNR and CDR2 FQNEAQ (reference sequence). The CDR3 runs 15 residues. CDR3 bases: TGTGCCAGCAGCTTAAGTCCAAGAGGGAGCGATACGCAGTATTTT. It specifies CASSLSPRGSDTQYF.

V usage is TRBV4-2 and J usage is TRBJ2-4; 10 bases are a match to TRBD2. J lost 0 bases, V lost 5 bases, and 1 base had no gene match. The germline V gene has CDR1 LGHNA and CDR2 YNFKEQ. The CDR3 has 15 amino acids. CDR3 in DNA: TGTGCCAGCAGCGCTAGCGGGGGAGCCAAAAACATTCAGTACTTC. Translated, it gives CASSASGGAKNIQYF.

The CDR3 loop reads CASSSYRIAGRGSDGYTF. The DNA for the CDR3 is TGTGCCAGCAGTTCCTACAGGATTGCGGGGCGGGGCTCGGATGGCTACACCTTC. The V and J genes are TRBV28 and TRBJ1-2, with D possibly matching TRBD1 (5 bases). CDR3 size: 18 residues. The V gene's germline CDR1 is MDHEN and CDR2 SYDVKM. Between the trimmed V and J ends, which lost 4 bases and 6 bases, there was a span of 27 bases.

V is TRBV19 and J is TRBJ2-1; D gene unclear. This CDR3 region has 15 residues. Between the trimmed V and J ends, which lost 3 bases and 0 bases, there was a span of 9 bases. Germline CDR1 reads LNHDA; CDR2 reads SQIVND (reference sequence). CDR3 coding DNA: TGTGCCAGTAGTATCGCGGAGAGCTCCTACAATGAGCAGTTCTTC. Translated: CASSIAESSYNEQFF.